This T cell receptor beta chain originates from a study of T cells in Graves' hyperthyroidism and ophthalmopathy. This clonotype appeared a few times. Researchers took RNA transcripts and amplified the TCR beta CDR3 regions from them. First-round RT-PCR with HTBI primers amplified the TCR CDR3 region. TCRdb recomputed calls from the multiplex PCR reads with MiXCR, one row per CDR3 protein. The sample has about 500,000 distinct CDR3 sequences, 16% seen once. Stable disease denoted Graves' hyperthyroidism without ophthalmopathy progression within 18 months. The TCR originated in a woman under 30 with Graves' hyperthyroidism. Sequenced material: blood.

CDR3 nucleotide sequence: TGTGCCAGAAATAGGACGGGGGTGACCTACGAGCAGTACTTC. Residues: CARNRTGVTYEQYF. The chain carries TRBV2 and TRBJ2-7, with D possibly being TRBD2 (6 bases). Germline assignment: CDR1 SNHLY and CDR2 FYNNEI. Trimming stripped 9 bases from V and 2 bases from J, with 17 bases between. This CDR3 is 14 amino acids long.